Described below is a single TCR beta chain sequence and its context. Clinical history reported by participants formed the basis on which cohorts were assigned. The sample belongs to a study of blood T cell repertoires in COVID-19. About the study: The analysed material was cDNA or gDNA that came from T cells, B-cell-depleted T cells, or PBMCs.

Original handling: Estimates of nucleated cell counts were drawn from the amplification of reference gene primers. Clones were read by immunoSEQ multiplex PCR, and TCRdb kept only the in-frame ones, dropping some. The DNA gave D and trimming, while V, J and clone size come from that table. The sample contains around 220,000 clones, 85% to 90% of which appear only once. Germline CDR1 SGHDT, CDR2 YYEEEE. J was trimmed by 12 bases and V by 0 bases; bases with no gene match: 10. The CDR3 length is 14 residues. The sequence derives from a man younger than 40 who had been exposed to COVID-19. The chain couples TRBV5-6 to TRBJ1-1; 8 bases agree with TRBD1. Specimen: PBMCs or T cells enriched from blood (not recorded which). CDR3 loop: CASSLARVQGVTFF. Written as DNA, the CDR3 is TGTGCCAGCAGCTTGGCCCGCGTACAGGGGGTAACTTTCTTT. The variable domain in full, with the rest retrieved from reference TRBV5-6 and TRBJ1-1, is DAGVTQSPTHLIKTRGQQVTLRCSPKSGHDTVSWYQQALGQGPQFIFQYYEEEERQRGNFPDRFSGHQFPNYSSELNVNALLLGDSALYLCASSLARVQGVTFFGQGTRLTVV.